These T cell receptor beta chains were read from a single sample in a study of cytomegalovirus exposure and HLA in healthy donors. The protocol was immunoSEQ multiplex PCR, while the TCRdb copy is restricted to in-frame clones and leaves out a portion. The sample yields roughly 150,000 clones, less than 90% seen once. Sequenced material: PBMCs. These receptors all stem from a man aged 25-45 years in good health and CMV-seropositive. Each CDR3 is given with its conserved first and last residue. Fields, in order: D gene, J gene, V gene, CDR3 protein. A D gene is named only where the DNA matches it firmly.

TRBD2 | TRBJ2-1 | TRBV2 | CASSGTSGGSSYNEQFF
TRBD1 | TRBJ1-2 | TRBV6-1 | CASSEVGQGGGYTF
. | TRBJ2-5 | TRBV6-1 | CASSEGGTWETQYF
TRBD2 | TRBJ2-7 | TRBV10-3 | CAIRAGTSGISYEQYF
. | TRBJ2-3 | TRBV6-4 | CASSEAPSTDTQYF
TRBD1 | TRBJ1-5 | TRBV6-5 | CASSLDRGNQPQHF
. | TRBJ2-7 | TRBV2 | CASSGQLYEQYF
. | TRBJ1-3 | TRBV5-6 | CASSLPGHLSGNTIYF
TRBD2 | TRBJ2-2 | TRBV13 | CASSWDYNTGELFF
. | TRBJ1-1 | TRBV2 | CASSDWGDTEAFF
. | TRBJ2-7 | TRBV28 | CASSAGTNEQYF
TRBD1 | TRBJ2-3 | TRBV5-6 | CASSVGGSQYF
. | TRBJ2-7 | TRBV28 | CASTQGDYEQYF